Shown below are 5 T cell receptor beta chains from a single sample sequenced in a study of T cells in localized non-small cell lung cancer. Sequencing was performed with immunoSEQ multiplex PCR; in TCRdb, only in-frame clones are kept and a portion is missing. The table lists about 31,000 clones, 89% of them singletons. The sequences come from peripheral blood, collected before any cancer treatment. Receptors were obtained from a woman between 35 and 75 years old with stage I lung adenocarcinoma.

A single count supports this clone. The chain carries TRBV6-6 and TRBJ1-1; D is uncertain. The germline CDR1 and CDR2 sequences are MNHNY and SVGAGI (reference sequence). V was shortened by 3 bases and J by 5 bases, with 7 bases between the two germline ends. The CDR3 contains 12 residues. The CDR3 sequence: CASSYQKTEAFF. Here the CDR3 DNA reads TGTGCCAGCAGTTATCAAAAAACTGAAGCTTTCTTT.

This chain joins TRBV29-1 and TRBJ1-4; 11 bases line up with TRBD1. CDR3 length: 13 amino acids. The germline V gene encodes CDR1 SQVTM and CDR2 ANQGSEA. With 4 bases clipped from V and 10 bases from J, the junction kept 5 bases outside the gene matches. The CDR3 coding sequence is TGCAGCGTTGTAGGACAGGGGGCGCGAAAACTGTTTTTT. Amino acids: CSVVGQGARKLFF.

There are a few counts of this clone. V gene TRBV18 combines with J gene TRBJ2-7; TRBD1 might be the D (5 bases). V was pared by 1 base and J by 3 bases, with 16 bases between. The germline gives CDR1 KGHSH, CDR2 LQKENI. This CDR3 has 16 residues. The CDR3 DNA reads TGTGCCAGCTCACCACGACGCCAGACAGCGCTCTACGAGCAGTACTTC. Protein sequence: CASSPRRQTALYEQYF. The full variable domain, completed using reference TRBV18 and TRBJ2-7, is NAGVMQNPRHLVRRRGQEARLRCSPMKGHSHVYWYRQLPEEGLKFMVYLQKENIIDESGMPKERFSAEFPKEGPSILRIQQVVRGDSAAYFCASSPRRQTALYEQYFGPGTRLTVT.

This clone was counted a single time. The chain is built from TRBV19 and TRBJ2-7, with a weak D call TRBD1 (5 bases). The ends were cut back, 4 bases at V and 7 bases at J, with 8 bases in the middle. CDR3 length equals 11 residues. The germline V gene encodes CDR1 LNHDA and CDR2 SQIVND (reference sequence). This chain's CDR3 is CASSTRQEQYF. CDR3 DNA sequence: TGTGCCAGTAGTACCAGACAGGAGCAGTACTTC. Drawing the rest from reference TRBV19 and TRBJ2-7, the complete variable domain is DGGITQSPKYLFRKEGQNVTLSCEQNLNHDAMYWYRQDPGQGLRLIYYSQIVNDFQKGDIAEGYSVSREKKESFPLTVTSAQKNPTAFYLCASSTRQEQYFGPGTRLTVT.

This chain connects TRBV30 to TRBJ1-4; D gene ambiguous. The germline CDR1 and CDR2 sequences are GTSNPN and SVGIG (reference sequence). V was trimmed by 7 bases and J by 7 bases, leaving 16 bases between them. This CDR3 region has 13 residues. The CDR3 loop reads CAYKNGVGEKLFF. Written as DNA, the CDR3 is TGTGCCTATAAGAATGGGGTTGGTGAAAAACTGTTTTTT.